The present entry profiles one T cell receptor beta chain with its context. Its antigen is unidentified. This sample stems from a study of T cell responses to AZD1222 COVID-19 vaccine. Germline V lookup: CDR1 SGHNT, CDR2 YYREEE (reference sequence). V shed 3 bases and J shed 10 bases, with 23 bases lying between them. This CDR3 is 17 amino acids long. Clones were sequenced by immunoSEQ multiplex PCR, and TCRdb holds only the in-frame ones, with some missing. The repertoire consists of some 140,000 clones, with almost 85% occurring once and the leading ten covering 6.5% to 8.5%. Study-wide findings and caveats: Variant regions that are unmutated are reportedly the target of nearly half of spike-specific TCRs. Only a handful of AZD1222 recipients tested seropositive at baseline. Spike-specific TCR breadth rose after two AZD1222 doses, and depth rose as well. White British ancestry dominated among donors, who included more females, and clonal diversity was possibly underestimated.

The J gene is TRBJ1-6, the V gene TRBV5-4, with D hard to call. The TCR sequence derives from an adult who received the MenACWY meningococcal vaccine as a control. The sequencing used peripheral blood, collected 28 days after the second dose of the MenACWY control vaccine. CDR3 coding DNA: TGTGCCAGCAGCTATAATTCTGAGACCGCGTTAGGGTCACCCCTCCACTTT. Encoded protein: CASSYNSETALGSPLHF. Based on the CDR3 plus reference TRBV5-4 and TRBJ1-6, the full variable domain is ETGVTQSPTHLIKTRGQQVTLRCSSQSGHNTVSWYQQALGQGPQFIFQYYREEENGRGNFPPRFSGLQFPNYSSELNVNALELDDSALYLCASSYNSETALGSPLHFGNGTRLTVT.